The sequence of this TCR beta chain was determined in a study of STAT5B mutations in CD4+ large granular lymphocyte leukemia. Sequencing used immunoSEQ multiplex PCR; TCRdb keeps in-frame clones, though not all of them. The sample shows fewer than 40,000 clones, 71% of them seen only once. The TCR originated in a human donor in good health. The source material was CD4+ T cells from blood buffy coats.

CDR3 region: CAWAGGGSTDTQYF. For the CDR3, the DNA is TGTGCCTGGGCTGGGGGAGGGAGCACAGATACGCAGTATTTT. The genes are TRBV30 and TRBJ2-3, with TRBD2 matching 7 bases. CDR3 length: 14 residues. V lost 5 bases to trimming and J lost 0 bases; unmatched junction nucleotides: 5. Per germline, CDR1 GTSNPN and CDR2 SVGIG (reference sequence).